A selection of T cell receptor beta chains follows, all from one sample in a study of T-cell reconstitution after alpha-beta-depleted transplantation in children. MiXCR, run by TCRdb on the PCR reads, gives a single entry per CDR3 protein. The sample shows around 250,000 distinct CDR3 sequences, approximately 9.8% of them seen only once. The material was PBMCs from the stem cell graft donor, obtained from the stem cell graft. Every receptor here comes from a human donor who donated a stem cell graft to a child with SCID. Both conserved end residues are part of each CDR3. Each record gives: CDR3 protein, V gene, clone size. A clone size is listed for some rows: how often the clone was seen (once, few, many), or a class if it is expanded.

CDR3aa: CATSKEVTGTHTQYF
v_gene: TRBV3-1
abundance: -

CDR3aa: CASRRDTAPSPLHF
v_gene: TRBV10-2
abundance: -

CDR3aa: CASSTMTGGETQYF
v_gene: TRBV5-1
abundance: many

CDR3aa: CSAEQGRNSPLHF
v_gene: TRBV20-1
abundance: few

CDR3aa: CASSSAGQGLKAFF
v_gene: TRBV3-1
abundance: many

CDR3aa: CASSLKYPGALTNNEQFF
v_gene: TRBV27
abundance: -

CDR3aa: CASSATGGLSYNEQFF
v_gene: TRBV9
abundance: many

CDR3aa: CAIRFGTNYGYTF
v_gene: TRBV10-3
abundance: few

CDR3aa: CASSGTGTGAGETQYF
v_gene: TRBV9
abundance: -

CDR3aa: CASKPDSLYNEQFF
v_gene: TRBV5-1
abundance: many

CDR3aa: CASSLELGSRTEAFF
v_gene: TRBV7-9
abundance: -

CDR3aa: CSAPTGVGNTIYF
v_gene: TRBV20-1
abundance: few

CDR3aa: CASSSSDRGSAGYGYTF
v_gene: TRBV27
abundance: few

CDR3aa: CASSLTSGTSGGLSSYNEQFF
v_gene: TRBV13
abundance: few

CDR3aa: CASSLNLKNTGELFF
v_gene: TRBV5-1
abundance: -

CDR3aa: CASSEGRDTEAFF
v_gene: TRBV9
abundance: few

CDR3aa: CATLLTNTGELFF
v_gene: TRBV6-1
abundance: few

CDR3aa: CASSLWEPGPNTGELFF
v_gene: TRBV4-1
abundance: -

CDR3aa: CASSARGDLTYEQYF
v_gene: TRBV7-8
abundance: -

CDR3aa: CASSPGQLQGYTF
v_gene: TRBV12-3/TRBV12-4
abundance: many

CDR3aa: CASSLSPNQPQHF
v_gene: TRBV7-2
abundance: few

CDR3aa: CASSPILPADTQYF
v_gene: TRBV18
abundance: few

CDR3aa: CSVVYGQGPGNTIYF
v_gene: TRBV29-1
abundance: few

CDR3aa: CSAVPWRQRVEQFF
v_gene: TRBV20-1
abundance: -

CDR3aa: CASSPLARNEQFF
v_gene: TRBV5-1
abundance: -

CDR3aa: CASSDRENTGELFF
v_gene: TRBV5-1
abundance: many

CDR3aa: CSANTGTGNIQYF
v_gene: TRBV20-1
abundance: few

CDR3aa: CASSPGDRENQPQHF
v_gene: TRBV5-1
abundance: -

CDR3aa: CSARGRYTNYGYTF
v_gene: TRBV20-1
abundance: few

CDR3aa: CSARLPSGVQETQYF
v_gene: TRBV20-1
abundance: few

CDR3aa: CASSLLTSNNEQFF
v_gene: TRBV5-1
abundance: few

CDR3aa: CASSPQRGPYNEQFF
v_gene: TRBV12-3/TRBV12-4
abundance: -

CDR3aa: CASSLSWTSGGQYNEQFF
v_gene: TRBV7-8
abundance: few

CDR3aa: CSVEEGGTEAFF
v_gene: TRBV29-1
abundance: many

CDR3aa: CASSQDTLAGVLSEQYF
v_gene: TRBV4-1
abundance: -

CDR3aa: CASSVTGQGNEQFF
v_gene: TRBV9
abundance: few

CDR3aa: CASGLTKGYGYTF
v_gene: TRBV19
abundance: many

CDR3aa: CASSFLAVLGNEQFF
v_gene: TRBV12-3/TRBV12-4
abundance: many

CDR3aa: CASSERQGDTGELFF
v_gene: TRBV10-1
abundance: many

CDR3aa: CSARTGQRSYEQYF
v_gene: TRBV20-1
abundance: many

CDR3aa: CASRALGPGQETQYF
v_gene: TRBV5-1
abundance: many

CDR3aa: CASSLSPAKNIQYF
v_gene: TRBV12-3/TRBV12-4
abundance: many

CDR3aa: CSARQSYEQYF
v_gene: TRBV20-1
abundance: few

CDR3aa: CASSTRQGANYGYTF
v_gene: TRBV5-1
abundance: many

CDR3aa: CASSSPRAGQGRVYEQYF
v_gene: TRBV11-1
abundance: few

CDR3aa: CASSPGVGQAWDEQYF
v_gene: TRBV5-1
abundance: -

CDR3aa: CASSNTGPRAFF
v_gene: TRBV12-3/TRBV12-4
abundance: few

CDR3aa: CASSGTGTGSRRYEQYF
v_gene: TRBV7-9
abundance: few

CDR3aa: CASSLGGLGQPQHF
v_gene: TRBV5-1
abundance: many

CDR3aa: CATSRDPSSEQYF
v_gene: TRBV15
abundance: -

CDR3aa: CASSYPRDRGLKSSNEQFF
v_gene: TRBV5-1
abundance: few

CDR3aa: CASEAGQSDEQFF
v_gene: TRBV25-1
abundance: many

CDR3aa: CAISESRGAEQFF
v_gene: TRBV10-3
abundance: many